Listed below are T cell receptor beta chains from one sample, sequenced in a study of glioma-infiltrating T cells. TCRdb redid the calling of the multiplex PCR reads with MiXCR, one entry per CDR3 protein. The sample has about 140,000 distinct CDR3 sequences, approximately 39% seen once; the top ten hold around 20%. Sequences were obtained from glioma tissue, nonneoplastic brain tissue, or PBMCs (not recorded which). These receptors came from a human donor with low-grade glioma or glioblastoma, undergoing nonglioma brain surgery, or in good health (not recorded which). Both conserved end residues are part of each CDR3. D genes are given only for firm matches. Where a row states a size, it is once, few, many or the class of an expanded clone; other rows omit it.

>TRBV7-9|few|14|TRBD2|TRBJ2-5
CASSLLAGEETQYF
TGTGCCAGCAGCTTACTAGCGGGCGAAGAGACCCAGTACTTC
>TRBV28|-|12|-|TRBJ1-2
CASSLRTYGYTF
TGTGCCAGCAGTTTAAGGACTTATGGCTACACCTTC
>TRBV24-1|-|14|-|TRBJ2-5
CATSDLAEQETQYF
TGTGCCACCAGTGATTTGGCGGAGCAAGAGACCCAGTACTTC
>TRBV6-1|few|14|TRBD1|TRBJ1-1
CASSERRDRAEAFF
TGTGCCAGCAGTGAACGCCGGGACAGGGCTGAAGCTTTCTTT
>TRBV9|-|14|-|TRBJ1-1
CASSVVSVRTEAFF
TGTGCCAGCAGCGTTGTGTCAGTAAGAACTGAAGCTTTCTTT
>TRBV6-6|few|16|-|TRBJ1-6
CASSYSVGTMDSPLHF
TGTGCCAGCAGTTACTCGGTAGGGACGATGGATTCACCCCTCCACTTT
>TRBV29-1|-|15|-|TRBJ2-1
CSAKPQGTGEDEQFF
TGCAGCGCCAAGCCCCAGGGGACCGGCGAGGATGAGCAGTTCTTC
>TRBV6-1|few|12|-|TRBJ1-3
CASSDAGNTIYF
TGTGCCAGCAGTGATGCGGGAAACACCATATATTTT
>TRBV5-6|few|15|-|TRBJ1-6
CASSLQSSYNSPLHF
TGTGCCAGCAGCTTACAGAGCTCCTATAATTCACCCCTCCACTTT
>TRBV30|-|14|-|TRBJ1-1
CAWSVQPGNTEAFF
TGTGCCTGGAGTGTACAACCGGGTAACACTGAAGCTTTCTTT
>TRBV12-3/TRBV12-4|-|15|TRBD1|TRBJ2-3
CASSRPGQGGYTQYF
TGTGCCAGCAGCCGGCCGGGACAGGGGGGGTATACGCAGTATTTT
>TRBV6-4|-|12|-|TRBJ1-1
CASSGSVGGAFF
TGTGCCAGCAGTGGCTCGGTAGGTGGCGCTTTCTTT
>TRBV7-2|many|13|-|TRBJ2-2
CAGVGSNTGELFF
TGTGCCGGGGTGGGGAGTAACACCGGGGAGCTGTTTTTT
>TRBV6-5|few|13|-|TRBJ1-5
CASSYVYGQPQHF
TGTGCCAGCAGTTACGTTTACGGTCAGCCCCAGCATTTT
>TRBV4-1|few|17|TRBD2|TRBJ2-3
CASSQDGTGGSTDTQYF
TGCGCCAGCAGCCAAGATGGTACGGGAGGTAGCACAGATACGCAGTATTTT
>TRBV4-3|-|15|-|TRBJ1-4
CASSQDVGTNEKLFF
TGCGCCAGCAGCCAAGACGTGGGAACTAATGAAAAACTGTTTTTT
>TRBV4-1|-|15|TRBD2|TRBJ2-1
CASTITSGTYNEQFF
TGCGCCAGCACGATAACTAGCGGGACGTACAATGAGCAGTTCTTC
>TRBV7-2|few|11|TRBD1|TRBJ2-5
CASSPGTEASF
TGTGCCAGCAGCCCCGGGACAGAAGCGTCCTTC
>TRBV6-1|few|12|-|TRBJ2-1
CASSVSSYQEFF
TGTGCCAGCAGTGTAAGTAGCTACCAGGAGTTCTTC
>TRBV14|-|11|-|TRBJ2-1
CASSPGPGQFF
TGTGCCAGCAGTCCCGGTCCCGGGCAGTTCTTC
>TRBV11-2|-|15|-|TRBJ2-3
CASSSIGGTTDTQYF
TGTGCCAGCAGCTCCATTGGAGGGACTACAGATACGCAGTATTTT
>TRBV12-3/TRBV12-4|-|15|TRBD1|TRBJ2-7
CASSSGTGFTYEQYF
TGTGCCAGCAGTTCCGGGACAGGATTTACCTACGAGCAGTACTTC
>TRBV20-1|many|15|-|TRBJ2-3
CSAINTGTSTDTQYF
TGCAGTGCTATCAATACAGGGACTAGCACAGATACGCAGTATTTT
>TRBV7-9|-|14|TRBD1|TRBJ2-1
CASSPTDRGNEQFF
TGTGCCAGCAGCCCCACTGACAGGGGCAATGAGCAGTTCTTC
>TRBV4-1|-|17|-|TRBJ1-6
CASSQEASGRNNSPLHF
TGCGCCAGCAGCCAAGAGGCCTCGGGGCGAAATAATTCACCCCTCCACTTT
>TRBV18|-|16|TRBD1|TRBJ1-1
CASSPQEKGAGTEAFF
TGTGCCAGCTCACCACAGGAGAAGGGGGCTGGCACTGAAGCTTTCTTT